This TCR beta chain emerged from a study of shared clonotypes between healthy human individuals. Some clones are missing from TCRdb's copy, which holds only in-frame ones; the method was immunoSEQ multiplex PCR. The profile shows millions of clones, 90% to 95% of them singletons. Regarding the study as a whole: Roughly 5% of naive CD4 clonotypes were common to a handful of donors. Naive subsets tended to show greater estimated richness than memory subsets.

Germline CDR1 is SGHRS and CDR2 is YFSETQ. V lost 0 bases and J lost 1, with 6 bases in between. This CDR3 is 14 amino acids long. On this clone: Its antigen is undetermined.

Those who donated, Caucasian adults without exception, all lived in Nashville, Tennessee. The CD4+ fraction was divided into a CD45RA+ naive subset and a CD45RA-negative memory subset. This receptor was taken from a man between 18 and 29 years old in good health. The source material was naive CD4+ T cells sorted from blood. Subset reported: CD45RA+ positively selected. This chain links TRBV5-1 with TRBJ2-3, with D unresolved. CDR3 residues: CASSLGRGTDTQYF. The CDR3 DNA sequence: TGCGCCAGCAGCTTGGGTAGAGGCACAGATACGCAGTATTTT.